One sample yielded the 30 T cell receptor beta chains listed below, sequenced in a study of blood T cell repertoires in COVID-19. Profiling relied on immunoSEQ multiplex PCR, and the TCRdb table lists in-frame clones only, not all of them. The sample consists of about 90,000 clones, about 81% of them appearing once. Source material: peripheral blood. Receptors were obtained from a human donor in a cohort sampled during active COVID-19.

The rearrangement links TRBV15 to TRBJ2-3, with 8 positions matching TRBD1. V lost 0 bases, J lost 5 bases, and 7 bases stayed unmatched. Germline V gives CDR1 LNHNV, CDR2 YYDKDF (reference sequence). CDR3 length: 16 amino acids. CDR3 loop: CATSRDARGLIDTQYF. In DNA form, the CDR3 reads TGTGCCACCAGCAGAGATGCCAGGGGGCTGATAGATACGCAGTATTTT.

This chain connects TRBV7-6 to TRBJ2-2, with D perhaps matching TRBD2 (5 bases). The germline CDR1 and CDR2 sequences are SGHVS and FNYEAQ. This CDR3 spans 14 amino acids. V gave up 4 bases and J gave up 8 bases, with 14 bases separating them. The CDR3 nucleotides are TGTGCCAGCAGCTCGCGGGCTAAGTCAGGGGAGCTGTTTTTT. This gives the protein CASSSRAKSGELFF.

The V gene is TRBV4-1, the J gene TRBJ1-5; weak D call: TRBD1 (5 bases). The germline V and J ends were trimmed by 4 bases and 0 bases, with 10 bases remaining between them. Looked up from germline, CDR1 is MGHRA and CDR2 is YSYEKL. The CDR3 extends over 15 amino acids. The DNA for the CDR3 is TGCGCCAGCAGCCTGGGGGGGAATAGCAATCAGCCCCAGCATTTT. Translation: CASSLGGNSNQPQHF.

The chain carries TRBV2 and TRBJ2-7; tentative D call: TRBD1 (6 bases). The CDR3 is made up of 15 amino acids. The V end lost 6 bases, the J end lost 0 bases, and 15 bases lay between the germline ends. Germline V gene lookup returns CDR1 SNHLY and CDR2 FYNNEI. The DNA of the CDR3 is TGTGCCAGCAGCTCCCGACAGGCCGGCTCCTACGAGCAGTACTTC. It encodes CASSSRQAGSYEQYF.

V and J are TRBV7-9 and TRBJ2-3, with D maybe TRBD2 (5 bases). Between the trimmed V and J ends, which lost 4 bases and 4 bases, there was a span of 9 bases. Germline lookup yields CDR1 SEHNR and CDR2 FQNEAQ (reference sequence). The CDR3 runs 13 residues. CDR3 coding DNA: TGTGCCAGCAGCTCCATCGGGGCAGATACGCAGTATTTT. Encoded protein: CASSSIGADTQYF.

The V and J genes are TRBV5-1 and TRBJ2-2, with D tentatively TRBD1 (6 bases). CDR3 length: 13 amino acids. Trimming pared 9 bases from V and 4 bases from J, leaving 13 bases between. Germline lookup yields CDR1 SGHRS and CDR2 YFSETQ. DNA for the CDR3: TGCGCCACAGATCAACAGGGCACCGGGGAGCTGTTTTTT. Encoded protein: CATDQQGTGELFF.

This chain joins TRBV4-3 and TRBJ2-2; D call uncertain. Deletions cut 1 base from V and 0 bases from J, with 9 bases between. The CDR3 length is 16 residues. Germline CDR1 and CDR2: LGHNA and YSLEER. The CDR3 bases are TGCGCCAGCAGCCAAGGTCTATCACCGAACACCGGGGAGCTGTTTTTT. Amino acids: CASSQGLSPNTGELFF.

J is TRBJ2-1 and V is TRBV7-3, with 10 bases matching TRBD2. The V segment lost 5 bases and the J segment 6 bases; nucleotides outside the gene matches: 10. This CDR3 is built from 16 residues. Germline lookup yields CDR1 SGHTA and CDR2 FQGTGA. The CDR3 region has the DNA TGTGCCAGCAGCCCCCGAGGTAGCGGGGGGTCCAATGAGCAGTTCTTC. It is translated as CASSPRGSGGSNEQFF.

This chain uses TRBV3-1 (or the pseudogene TRBV3-2) with TRBJ1-2, with D unclear. The length of the CDR3 is 14 residues. Trimming removed 2 bases at V and 2 bases at J, with 9 bases between. Germline loops: CDR1 LGHDT, CDR2 YNNKEL (reference sequence). The CDR3 bases are TGTGCCAGCAGCCAATCGGGCGGGAACTATGGCTACACCTTC. This gives the protein CASSQSGGNYGYTF.

This clone was observed a handful of times. The J gene is TRBJ1-6, the V gene TRBV6-5; a possible D gene is TRBD1 (5 bases). The V gene's germline CDR1 is MNHEY and CDR2 SVGAGI. CDR3 length: 12 residues. V was clipped by 10 bases and J by 9 bases, with 13 bases between them. As DNA, the CDR3 is TGTGCCACTGGGGGGGACCGTTCACCCCTCCACTTT. It codes for CATGGDRSPLHF.

The gene calls are TRBV15 and TRBJ1-1, with unresolved D. This CDR3 has 16 amino acids. Between the trimmed V and J ends, which lost 4 bases and 4 bases, there was a span of 19 bases. The V gene's germline CDR1 is LNHNV and CDR2 YYDKDF (reference sequence). Here the CDR3 DNA reads TGTGCCACCAGCATAAGTCGGGGAGAAGGAGCCACTGAAGCTTTCTTT. Its translation: CATSISRGEGATEAFF.

The chain has TRBV6-6 and TRBJ2-1; no reliable D call. CDR3 length equals 13 residues. V was shortened by 6 bases and J by 4 bases, with 10 bases between the two germline ends. Germline CDR1 is MNHNY and CDR2 is SVGAGI (reference sequence). DNA of the CDR3: TGTGCCAGCAGCCCCCGTTCTTACAATGAGCAGTTCTTC. Translating gives CASSPRSYNEQFF.

CDR3 sequence reads: CASSPADRGRDTQYF. Written as DNA, the CDR3 is TGTGCCAGCTCACCGGCCGACAGGGGTAGGGATACGCAGTATTTT. This rearrangement joins TRBV18 to TRBJ2-3; the match to TRBD1 covers 8 bases. The germline CDR1 and CDR2 sequences are KGHSH and LQKENI. The J segment lost 6 bases and the V segment lost 3 bases, leaving 8 bases of the junction unmatched. The CDR3 consists of 15 residues.

This chain links TRBV7-8 with TRBJ1-4; D not certain. V dropped 5 bases and J dropped 0 bases, with 13 bases sitting between them. This CDR3 is built from 16 residues. Germline V gene lookup returns CDR1 SGHVS and CDR2 FQNEAQ. For the CDR3, the DNA is TGTGCCAGCAGCACCTACAGAATTCCAACTAATGAAAAACTGTTTTTT. It is translated as CASSTYRIPTNEKLFF.

The chain employs TRBV5-1 and TRBJ1-2, with D possibly being TRBD1 (5 bases). Trimming shortened V by 0 bases and J by 12 bases, and 15 bases separated the two germline ends. From germline, CDR1 is SGHRS and CDR2 YFSETQ. The CDR3 loop spans 13 amino acids. CDR3 sequence: CASSLDRQYTNTF. In DNA, the CDR3 is TGCGCCAGCAGCTTGGACCGACAGTATACAAACACCTTC.

The table lists this clone with a few counts. V gene TRBV27 combines with J gene TRBJ1-3; D is undetermined. CDR1 is MNHEY and CDR2 is SMNVEV in the germline V gene (reference sequence). There are 13 residues in the CDR3. With 8 bases removed from V and 0 bases from J, the gap between germline ends came to 8 bases. This CDR3 is CASGRYSGNTIYF. CDR3 DNA sequence: TGTGCCAGCGGCAGATACTCTGGAAACACCATATATTTT.

This chain links TRBV11-2 with TRBJ2-7, with 7 bases lining up with TRBD1. Trimming took 3 bases from V and 3 from J; bases not matched to a gene: 2. Germline values: CDR1 SGHAT, CDR2 FQNNGV. The CDR3 contains 13 residues. The CDR3 DNA follows: TGTGCCAGCAGCTTTTACAGGGGCTACGAGCAGTACTTC. Translating it yields CASSFYRGYEQYF.

V usage is TRBV20-1 and J usage is TRBJ1-4, with D possibly matching TRBD1 (5 bases). V was clipped by 6 bases and J by 14 bases, with 13 bases between them. CDR1 DFQATT and CDR2 SNEGSKA come from the germline V gene (reference sequence). The CDR3 has 10 residues. Here the CDR3 reads CSARGGPLFF. The CDR3 region has the DNA TGCAGTGCCCGCGGGGGACCTCTGTTTTTT.

In this sample, this clone turned up once. The rearrangement links TRBV5-4 to TRBJ2-3; tentatively, D is TRBD2 (7 bases). In germline, CDR1 is SGHNT, CDR2 YYREEE (reference sequence). The CDR3 loop spans 15 amino acids. V shed 6 bases and J shed 1 base, with 15 bases lying between them. CDR3: CASTTGGGRTDTQYF. The CDR3, as DNA: TGTGCCAGCACCACGGGCGGGGGCCGCACAGATACGCAGTATTTT.

The V call is TRBV5-8, the J call TRBJ1-5; D is undetermined. V lost 1 base, J lost 3 bases, and 11 bases lay in between. CDR1 is SGHTS and CDR2 is YDEGEE in the germline V gene. There are 15 residues in the CDR3. The CDR3 sequence: CASSLRPGNNQPQHF. CDR3 DNA sequence: TGTGCCAGCAGCTTGCGGCCGGGGAACAATCAGCCCCAGCATTTT.

The rearrangement uses TRBV7-2 and TRBJ1-4; TRBD1 aligns across 11 bases. The CDR3 consists of 14 residues. V gave up 3 bases and J gave up 7 bases; unmatched junction bases: 1. From germline, CDR1 is SGHTA and CDR2 FQGNSA. The CDR3 region has the DNA TGTGCCAGCAGCTTGGACAGGGGGCTTGAAAAACTGTTTTTT. As protein: CASSLDRGLEKLFF.

The chain has TRBV4-1 and TRBJ2-1, with TRBD2 matching over 9 bases. The CDR3 has 18 residues. Germline assignment: CDR1 MGHRA and CDR2 YSYEKL. V shed 1 base and J 10 bases; nucleotides not matched to a gene: 17. CDR3 residues: CASSQGHLRRGGPGEQFF. CDR3 DNA sequence: TGCGCCAGCAGCCAAGGGCATCTGAGGCGGGGGGGGCCCGGGGAGCAGTTCTTC.

Note on this clone: At one of its ends the junction is not consistent with the germline gene, which may arise from a read error. The chain employs TRBV5-6 and TRBJ2-1; tentatively, D is TRBD2 (5 bases). The CDR3 runs 17 residues. The germline CDR1 and CDR2 sequences are SGHDT and YYEEEE. CDR3 nucleotides: TGTGCCAGCAGCTTGACAGTCGGGATTAACTCCTGCAATGAGCAGTTCTTC. Protein product: CASSLTVGINSCNEQFF.

This chain links TRBV5-4 with TRBJ2-7; tentative D call: TRBD2 (6 bases). CDR3 size: 14 residues. CDR1 and CDR2 from the germline V gene are SGHNT and YYREEE (reference sequence). V lost 4 bases to trimming and J lost 2 bases, with 13 bases between them. The CDR3 reads CASSPTRAPYEQYF. The DNA of the CDR3 is TGTGCCAGCAGCCCGACTAGGGCCCCCTACGAGCAGTACTTC.

The V and J genes are TRBV5-1 and TRBJ1-1, with unresolved D. CDR1 and CDR2 (germline): SGHRS, YFSETQ. CDR3 length equals 13 residues. V was shortened by 3 bases and J by 4 bases, with 10 bases between the two germline ends. CDR3 in amino acids: CASSWEVTTEAFF. The CDR3 DNA reads TGCGCCAGCAGCTGGGAGGTGACCACTGAAGCTTTCTTT.

Note on this clone: Other DNA sequences within the sample encode an identical CDR3. The chain links TRBV4-1 to TRBJ2-7, with 10 positions matching TRBD1. The J segment lost 1 base and the V segment lost 4 bases, leaving 4 bases of the junction unmatched. Germline lookup yields CDR1 MGHRA and CDR2 YSYEKL. The CDR3 contains 15 residues. The CDR3 coding sequence is TGCGCCAGCAGCCGCGGACAGGGGGTGTCCTACGAGCAGTACTTC. Amino acids: CASSRGQGVSYEQYF.

V gene TRBV10-3 combines with J gene TRBJ2-2, with TRBD2 matching 10 bases. J lost 5 bases, V lost 4 bases, and 10 bases had no gene match. Germline CDR1 reads ENHRY; CDR2 reads SYGVKD. This CDR3 spans 17 amino acids. CDR3: CAISGRPSGGDTGELFF. CDR3 DNA: TGTGCCATCAGTGGACGCCCTAGCGGGGGAGATACCGGGGAGCTGTTTTTT.

This sequence joins TRBV4-1 and TRBJ1-5; the D gene is possibly TRBD1 (5 bases). The CDR3 is 15 residues long. V lost 1 base to trimming and J lost 0 bases, with 7 bases between them. Per the germline V gene, CDR1 is MGHRA and CDR2 is YSYEKL. CDR3 in amino acids: CASSQGGASNQPQHF. The CDR3 DNA is TGCGCCAGCAGCCAAGGTGGGGCTAGCAATCAGCCCCAGCATTTT.

The rearrangement joins TRBV5-1 to TRBJ2-5; 11 nucleotides agree with TRBD2. The trim removed 0 bases at V and 1 base at J, leaving 2 bases unmatched. The CDR3 runs to 16 residues. Looked up from germline, CDR1 is SGHRS and CDR2 is YFSETQ. The CDR3 reads CASSLAGTSGQETQYF. CDR3 bases: TGCGCCAGCAGCTTGGCGGGGACTAGCGGCCAAGAGACCCAGTACTTC.

This clone was detected only a few times. This sequence joins TRBV5-1 and TRBJ2-1, with a possible D match to TRBD2 (6 bases). The V gene lost 2 bases and the J gene lost 0 bases, with 6 bases spanning the gap. Germline V lookup: CDR1 SGHRS, CDR2 YFSETQ. The CDR3 runs 14 residues. Here the CDR3 reads CASSFGSSYNEQFF. In nucleotides, the CDR3 is TGCGCCAGCAGCTTCGGGAGCTCCTACAATGAGCAGTTCTTC.